What follows describes a single T cell receptor (beta chain). The data were taken from a study of blood T cell repertoires in COVID-19. About the study: The United States, Italy and Spain were the sources of the acute and convalescent COVID-19 samples.

Original data processing: Amplification of reference gene primers was used by the study to estimate nucleated cell counts. Generated by immunoSEQ multiplex PCR, the TCRdb table keeps only in-frame clones and is missing some. That table supplies the V and J calls and clone size; D and trimming were determined from the DNA. The data hold some 52,000 clones, with around four fifths observed a single time. The CDR3 has 16 amino acids. With 0 bases removed from V and 4 bases from J, the gap between germline ends came to 12 bases. Germline CDR1 reads MNHEY; CDR2 reads SVGAGI. The source is a man between 45 and 60 years old with acute or convalescent COVID-19. The sequenced sample was peripheral blood. The chain joins TRBV6-5 to TRBJ1-4; D may be TRBD1 (6 bases). As DNA, the CDR3 is TGTGCCAGCAGTTACTCCTACAGGGCGCATAATGAAAAACTGTTTTTT. Its translation is CASSYSYRAHNEKLFF.